These T cell receptor beta chains were read from a single sample in a study of blood T cell repertoires in COVID-19. TCRdb keeps only in-frame clones here, not all; method: immunoSEQ multiplex PCR. The table shows approximately 270,000 clones, with approximately 86% occurring only once. Specimen: peripheral blood. Receptor source: a human donor with COVID-19, enrolled during active disease. The donor label of this sample is uncertain. Both conserved end residues are part of each CDR3. A D gene is named only where the DNA matches it firmly. Rows give clone size only sometimes, using once, few, many, or a class for an expanded clone.

d_gene	abundance	j_gene	len	v_gene	CDR3aa	CDR3nt
.	.	TRBJ1-2	13	TRBV7-2	CASSLAGHGGYTF	TGTGCCAGCAGCTTGGCGGGCCATGGGGGCTACACCTTC
TRBD1	.	TRBJ1-5	16	TRBV7-8	CASSREGTGGFQPQHF	TGTGCCAGCAGCCGAGAGGGGACAGGGGGCTTTCAGCCCCAGCATTTT
.	once	TRBJ1-4	14	TRBV30	CAWRGRGTNEKLFF	TGTGCCTGGAGAGGTCGGGGAACTAATGAAAAACTGTTTTTT
.	few	TRBJ2-5	14	TRBV20-1	CSASGSGLFGAQYF	TGCAGTGCTAGTGGGTCAGGGCTCTTTGGGGCCCAGTACTTC
.	once	TRBJ1-1	13	TRBV19	CASSIDRQTEAFF	TGTGCCAGTAGTATCGACAGGCAGACTGAAGCTTTCTTT
TRBD1	.	TRBJ1-1	14	TRBV5-5	CASSLDRANPEAFF	TGTGCCAGCAGCCTGGACAGGGCAAATCCTGAAGCTTTCTTT
TRBD2	.	TRBJ2-1	16	TRBV6-6	CASSASFRGGDNEQFF	TGTGCCAGCAGTGCCTCTTTTCGCGGGGGAGACAATGAGCAGTTCTTC
TRBD1	.	TRBJ2-7	14	TRBV27	CASSLRDRAYEQYF	TGTGCCAGCAGTTTAAGGGACAGGGCATACGAGCAGTACTTC
TRBD2	.	TRBJ2-4	16	TRBV15	CATSPVRGENENIQYF	TGTGCCACCAGCCCCGTTCGGGGGGAGAACGAAAACATTCAGTACTTC
TRBD1	.	TRBJ1-2	13	TRBV5-6	CASSLAGQYGYTF	TGTGCCAGCAGCTTGGCGGGACAGTACGGCTACACCTTC
TRBD1	once	TRBJ1-1	16	TRBV2	CASSPSTGAVNTEAFF	TGTGCCAGCAGTCCCTCGACAGGGGCTGTGAACACTGAAGCTTTCTTT
TRBD1	.	TRBJ1-6	14	TRBV5-6	CASSLWDRQSPLHF	TGTGCCAGCAGCTTGTGGGACAGACAATCACCCCTCCACTTT
.	.	TRBJ1-5	14	TRBV27	CASSFMGRGQPQHF	TGTGCCAGCAGTTTTATGGGGAGGGGACAGCCCCAGCATTTT
.	few	TRBJ1-6	14	TRBV6-5	CASRHPGAGSPLHF	TGTGCCAGCAGACACCCAGGGGCGGGCTCACCCCTCCACTTT
.	.	TRBJ1-6	15	TRBV27	CASSPTQAGNSPLHF	TGTGCCAGCAGTCCAACACAGGCAGGGAATTCACCCCTCCACTTT
TRBD1	.	TRBJ1-4	16	TRBV15	CATSSGTGGSGEKLFF	TGTGCCACCAGCTCCGGGACAGGGGGTAGCGGGGAAAAACTGTTTTTT
.	.	TRBJ2-7	14	TRBV5-4	CASSPEGNRYEQYF	TGTGCCAGCAGCCCCGAGGGCAATCGGTACGAGCAGTACTTC
TRBD1	.	TRBJ2-7	15	TRBV28	CASSRYGQGAYEQYF	TGTGCCAGCAGTCGTTATGGGCAGGGGGCCTACGAGCAGTACTTC
.	.	TRBJ2-7	16	TRBV5-1	CASSALREVGSYEQYF	TGCGCCAGCAGCGCCCTCAGGGAGGTGGGCTCCTACGAGCAGTACTTC
TRBD1	.	TRBJ1-5	17	TRBV19	CASSLLRGTGGGQPQHF	TGTGCCAGTAGTCTTCTCCGAGGGACAGGGGGGGGCCAGCCCCAGCATTTT
TRBD1	.	TRBJ1-1	17	TRBV18	CASSTRITGTGGTEAFF	TGTGCCAGCTCAACACGCATTACCGGGACAGGAGGCACTGAAGCTTTCTTT
.	.	TRBJ1-5	15	TRBV2	CASSEAWRGLQPQHF	TGTGCCAGCAGTGAAGCTTGGAGGGGATTACAGCCCCAGCATTTT
TRBD2	.	TRBJ2-1	14	TRBV10-3	CAIREAGGPLEQFF	TGTGCCATCAGGGAAGCGGGAGGGCCGCTTGAGCAGTTCTTC
TRBD2	.	TRBJ2-5	16	TRBV5-4	CASSLGSGRPQETQYF	TGTGCCAGCAGCTTGGGGAGCGGGAGGCCCCAAGAGACCCAGTACTTC
TRBD1	.	TRBJ2-7	15	TRBV5-1	CASSIRQGAAVEQYF	TGCGCCAGCAGCATTAGACAGGGGGCGGCTGTCGAGCAGTACTTC
.	.	TRBJ1-2	13	TRBV27	CASSSADRYGYTF	TGTGCCAGCAGTTCAGCGGACAGATATGGCTACACCTTC
.	.	TRBJ1-1	13	TRBV29-1	CSVATGGNTEAFF	TGCAGCGTTGCCACGGGTGGGAACACTGAAGCTTTCTTT
.	.	TRBJ2-1	16	TRBV28	CASVPLATYSYNEQFF	TGTGCCAGCGTTCCCCTAGCGACCTACTCCTACAATGAGCAGTTCTTC
.	.	TRBJ2-6	16	TRBV10-2	CASTYGLVSGANVLTF	TGCGCCAGCACCTATGGACTCGTCTCTGGGGCCAACGTCCTGACTTTC
.	once	TRBJ2-2	15	TRBV6-4	CASSDSWGGTGELFF	TGTGCCAGCAGTGACTCGTGGGGAGGCACCGGGGAGCTGTTTTTT
.	.	TRBJ1-1	12	TRBV7-2	CASSLDVREAFF	TGTGCCAGCAGCTTAGATGTTAGAGAAGCTTTCTTT
.	few	TRBJ2-4	15	TRBV25-1	CASSRGTNNKNIQYF	TGTGCCAGCAGTAGGGGGACTAACAACAAAAACATTCAGTACTTC
.	few	TRBJ1-1	15	TRBV29-1	CSVHALISGADEAFF	TGCAGCGTGCATGCCCTAATTTCAGGGGCAGATGAAGCTTTCTTT
TRBD1	many	TRBJ2-7	17	TRBV9	CASSVVAGGVRPYEQYF	TGTGCCAGCAGCGTAGTGGCAGGGGGCGTCCGACCCTACGAGCAGTACTTC
TRBD1	.	TRBJ1-2	15	TRBV11-1	CASSRGGDRGHGYTF	TGTGCCAGCAGCCGCGGCGGGGACAGGGGGCACGGCTACACCTTC
.	.	TRBJ1-1	14	TRBV18	CASSLRQRGTEAFF	TGTGCCAGCTCACTAAGACAGAGGGGGACTGAAGCTTTCTTT
.	.	TRBJ1-4	14	TRBV19	CASSANREGEKLFF	TGTGCCAGTAGTGCCAACAGGGAAGGTGAAAAACTGTTTTTT
.	.	TRBJ2-5	14	TRBV7-2	CASSLEQGRETQYF	TGTGCCAGCAGCTTAGAACAGGGCCGGGAGACCCAGTACTTC
.	.	TRBJ2-1	13	TRBV3-1/TRBV3-2	CASSPGGRGEQFF	TGTGCCAGCAGCCCCGGGGGAAGGGGTGAGCAGTTCTTC
.	.	TRBJ1-1	16	TRBV19	CASSSQRGTGESEAFF	TGTGCCAGTAGTTCTCAACGCGGGACGGGGGAGTCTGAAGCTTTCTTT
TRBD2	.	TRBJ2-1	16	TRBV27	CASSPGTSGGYNEQFF	TGTGCCAGCAGTCCCGGGACTAGCGGGGGATACAATGAGCAGTTCTTC